This TCR beta chain stems from a study of early stage breast cancer tumors (dated by TCRdb to 2016 to 2017). Study-level background: Of the roughly 15 invasive breast tumors, eleven to twelve were found to be estrogen receptor-positive, progesterone receptor-positive and HER2-negative. Of the roughly 12 ER+/PR+/HER2- tumors, eight were classified as invasive ductal carcinomas and four as invasive lobular carcinomas. On average, each sample got around 10-fold read coverage. The samples as a whole yielded a few million detected templates, corresponding to 900,000 to 1,100,000 unique clonotypes. The research as a whole found: Chain pairing and functional markers such as CD4, CD8 and FOXP3 were missed by bulk genomic DNA sequencing of unsorted cells. Compared with adjacent normal breast tissue, tumors had roughly 2.5-fold higher T cell density and higher clonality. Repertoires from blood resembled normal breast more closely than tumor, and using blood as a reference for each tissue separated tumor from normal in about 85% of the 16 patients. Because the cohort was small, analysis by tumor subtype was not possible. Enriched TCRB sequences shared across patients were mostly commonly generated sequences, unlikely to play an important role in the tumor microenvironment.

Each sample was amplified in two independent genomic DNA replicates, using about 0.47 ug for blood and around 1.5 ug for tumor or normal breast. TCRB sequencing of genomic DNA was carried out with the ImmunoSeq Intro kit according to the manufacturer's instructions. Multiplex PCR was run for approximately 29 cycles using proprietary primers and spike-in control sequences for absolute quantification. Single-end 150-bp reads were used to sequence an 87-bp fragment spanning the CDR3 plus the flanking V and J genes. Each lane of an Illumina MiSeq running version 3.0 chemistry carried seven multiplexed samples, with two replicates apiece. The original pipeline was this. Raw data were processed with the vendor's proprietary pipeline, and both replicates were merged into a single result per sample. A clonotype was defined as productive rearrangements that share the same V-gene family, CDR3 amino acid sequence and J-gene segment. To compute clonality, the normalized Shannon entropy (Pielou evenness) of TCRB abundances was subtracted from 1. To estimate T cell density, the total number of templates was divided by the number of input cells, which was inferred from the amount of DNA input. Recon was used with default parameters to estimate total repertoire diversity and clonality. Clonotypes with over 0.1% abundance in tumor and at least 32-fold higher abundance in tumor than in normal breast were defined as tumor-enriched. TCRdb mirrors the immuneACCESS table, restricted to in-frame sequences. Some clones are absent from its copies; in checked studies, under half trace to an unresolved V gene, and the reason for the others is unknown. Clone size and V and J calls were adopted from that table, with D and trimming inferred from the DNA. This sample lists approximately 33,000 clones; more than 65% were detected once. Approximately 4.4% of the sample lies in the top ten.

The study profiled bulk TCR beta-chain repertoires in matched peripheral blood, tumor and adjacent normal breast tissue taken from about 15 patients with early-stage breast cancer. Before surgery, whole blood (roughly 5-10 mL) was collected into EDTA tubes and processed within 2 hours. Ficoll-Paque centrifugation in SepMate-50 tubes was used to isolate peripheral blood mononuclear cells. For storage in liquid nitrogen, PBMCs were cryopreserved as aliquots of about 1.9 to 4 million cells in around 90% FBS with around 10% DMSO. Genomic DNA was extracted with the Qiagen AllPrep DNA/RNA Mini kit. Of note for this clone: Its binding antigen is unknown. Qualities for individual bases were not recorded, and no much larger clone is one base off.

The CDR3 sequence holds 13 residues, the cysteine and phenylalanine included. Only the CDR3 part of the read is kept: 39 bases, read in frame from the first base. As encoded in the germline V gene (reference sequence), CDR1 is LNHNV while CDR2 is YYDKDF. V is pared back by 0 bases and J by 14 bases, with 13 bases lying between the germline termini. This chain is built from TRBV15 and TRBJ1-4, with no confidently assigned D gene. The material sequenced was blood. This receptor was identified in a person aged 35-50 years with breast cancer. The nucleotides read TGTGCCACCAGCAGAGATCCCAACCCCGGGCTGTTTTTT. This yields the protein CATSRDPNPGLFF. Joined to the reference TRBV15 and TRBJ1-4 proteins, this CDR3 gives the full variable domain: DAMVIQNPRYQVTQFGKPVTLSCSQTLNHNVMYWYQQKSSQAPKLLFHYYDKDFNNEADTPDNFQSRRPNTSFCFLDIRSPGLGDTAMYLCATSRDPNPGLFFGSGTQLSVL.